A selection of T cell receptor beta chains follows, all from one sample in a study of T cell responses to AZD1222 COVID-19 vaccine. Sequenced by immunoSEQ multiplex PCR; TCRdb stores in-frame clones only, minus some. Of more than 150,000 clones in the sample, roughly 90% were seen once. Here the sequenced sample was peripheral blood, taken on day 0 of AZD1222 vaccination. These receptors originate from an adult in good health. Both conserved end residues are trimmed from each CDR3.

>TRBV7-3|TRBJ1-3
ASSLAGSSGNTIY
>TRBV24-1|TRBJ2-1
ATSDYRTSGRGIIDEQF
>TRBV11-2|TRBJ1-3
ASSLKEKSIGTSGNTIY
>TRBV9|TRBJ2-1
ASSVGTSGRNEQF
>TRBV18|TRBJ1-5
ASSQKGGRDQPQH
>TRBV28|TRBJ2-1
ASSPSSYNEQF
>TRBV30|TRBJ2-1
AWIPGLGYNEQF
>TRBV14|TRBJ2-2
ASSHSGTGGALLAGELF
>TRBV7-2|TRBJ1-3
ASISSPGVGNTIY
>TRBV6-2/TRBV6-3|TRBJ1-2
ASSYPGPGNYGYT
>TRBV4-1|TRBJ1-5
ASSQDSSGGQH
>TRBV7-2|TRBJ2-3
ASSSDRGISSTDTQY
>TRBV11-2|TRBJ2-1
ASSFFESYNEQF
>TRBV7-2|TRBJ1-5
ASSPTGYNQPQH
>TRBV3-1/TRBV3-2|TRBJ2-1
ASSQEAWSLGGRNEQF
>TRBV28|TRBJ2-5
ASSFSTSGRERETQY
>TRBV11-2|TRBJ2-3
ASSLVMSLSTDTQY
>TRBV24-1|TRBJ1-4
ATSDGQGANEKLF
>TRBV7-9|TRBJ1-2
ASGTASDYT